Below, one T cell receptor (beta chain) is given with its context. No antigen is known for it. Base qualities are not provided; no much larger clone lies one nucleotide away. V loses 10 bases, J loses 3 bases, and the germline ends lie 23 bases apart. CDR1 and CDR2 are read off the germline V gene as KGHDR and SFDVKD. The CDR3, from cysteine to phenylalanine, totals 16 residues. The only DNA kept is the CDR3, 48 bases in frame from the first base. The data were obtained in a study of blood T cell repertoires in COVID-19 (dated by TCRdb to the early 2020s). Study-wide context: The collaborator samples originated in the United States, Italy and Spain and spanned the acute and convalescent phases of COVID-19. The samples were drawn from two sources: the first 160 participants of the ongoing ImmuneRACE study, and 1,254 subjects contributed by 6 global collaborators. The material from the prospective study consisted of cDNA or gDNA derived from T cells, B-cell-depleted T cells, or PBMCs. Deeply sampled blood TCRbeta repertoires from subjects exposed to, actively infected with, or recovered from COVID-19 were included in the dataset. The repertoires were released in a freely available public database meant as a resource for research on the immune response to SARS-CoV-2. Sample metadata almost always included a de-identified subject ID, COVID-19 status, age in years and sex. Where HLA class I and class II types were available, the types were taken from metadata supplied by the sample provider, not from assay-based typing.

General conclusions and limits of the study: The amount of clinical and demographic metadata varied by source and participant and was provided uncurated.

Collaborating institutions collected whole blood in K2EDTA tubes following their own protocols. For TCRbeta analysis, collaborator samples were shipped as frozen whole blood, as isolated PBMCs, or as DNA extracted from either sample type. TCRbeta CDR3 regions were amplified from genomic DNA by means of the immunoSEQ Assay, a bias-controlled multiplex PCR. The paper's processing steps were these. The number of nucleated cells in each sample was estimated from the amplification of reference gene primers within the assay. To quantify the absolute abundance of each unique TCRbeta CDR3 rearrangement, sequence reads were collapsed and filtered. For each sample, productive Simpson clonality was calculated by taking the square root of Simpson's diversity index across productive rearrangements. The table comes from immuneACCESS by way of TCRdb, which keeps in-frame sequences with V and J called. Part of the clones is missing from these tables; in studies checked, under half for an unresolved V gene and the rest for unknown reasons. That table is the source of V, J and clone size, and D and trimming were worked out from the DNA. The sample table contains fewer than 15,000 clones; only one count was recorded for about 83% of them. About 33% of the sample comes from the top ten.

The receptor chain draws on TRBV24-1 and TRBJ2-5, and TRBD2 may be the D gene, going by 7 matching bases. This receptor was identified in a human donor in a cohort sampled during active COVID-19. The sequencing sample was made of peripheral blood. In nucleotide form, the sequence is TGTGCCACGAACTTCCTGAGGGAGGGGACAAAAGAGACCCAGTACTTC. Translated, this is CATNFLREGTKETQYF.